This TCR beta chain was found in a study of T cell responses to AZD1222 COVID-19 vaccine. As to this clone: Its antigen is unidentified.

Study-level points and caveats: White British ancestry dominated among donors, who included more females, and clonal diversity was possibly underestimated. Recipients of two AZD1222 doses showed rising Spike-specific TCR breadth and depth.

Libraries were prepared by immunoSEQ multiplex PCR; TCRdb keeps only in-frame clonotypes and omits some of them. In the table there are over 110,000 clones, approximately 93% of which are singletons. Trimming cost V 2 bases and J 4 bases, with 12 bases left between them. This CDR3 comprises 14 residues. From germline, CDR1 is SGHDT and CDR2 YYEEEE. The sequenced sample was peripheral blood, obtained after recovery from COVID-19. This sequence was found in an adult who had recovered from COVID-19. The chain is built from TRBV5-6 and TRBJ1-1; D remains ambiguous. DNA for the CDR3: TGTGCCAGCAGCTTCCTAACCCGGGGCACTGAAGCTTTCTTT. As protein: CASSFLTRGTEAFF. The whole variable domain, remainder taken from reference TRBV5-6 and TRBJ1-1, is DAGVTQSPTHLIKTRGQQVTLRCSPKSGHDTVSWYQQALGQGPQFIFQYYEEEERQRGNFPDRFSGHQFPNYSSELNVNALLLGDSALYLCASSFLTRGTEAFFGQGTRLTVV.